What follows are 28 T cell receptor beta chains derived from one specimen sequenced in a study of cytomegalovirus exposure and HLA in healthy donors. The method was immunoSEQ multiplex PCR; TCRdb's version includes in-frame clones alone and lacks a portion of them. The sample includes around 350,000 clones, 70% to 90% seen only once; the top ten take under 0.9%. The source material was PBMCs. Receptors originate from a woman between 18 and 29 years old in good health and CMV-seronegative.

The V call is TRBV2, the J call TRBJ1-1; 7 nucleotides match TRBD1. J lost 2 bases, V lost 5 bases, and 5 bases had no gene match. CDR1 is SNHLY and CDR2 is FYNNEI in the germline V gene. The CDR3 is 14 residues long. The CDR3 DNA follows: TGTGCCAGCAGTTCGGGACAGACAAACACTGAAGCTTTCTTT. Its protein is CASSSGQTNTEAFF.

Regarding this clone: The conserved final phenylalanine or tryptophan is absent from the CDR3, which likely points to a read error. The limits of the CDR3 on the DNA are not certain, so only TCRdb's listed CDR3 is given. This rearrangement joins TRBV15 to TRBJ2-3; TRBD1, the table's D call, was not compared with the DNA. The CDR3 comprises 16 residues, both ends counted. The germline V gene encodes CDR1 LNHNV and CDR2 YYDKDF (reference sequence). CDR3 sequence reads: CATSRDRQGRLHTPIV.

This clone has only a few counts. The chain recombines TRBV6-1 with TRBJ2-7; D perhaps matches TRBD1 (6 bases). The V end was cut by 1 base, the J end by 4 bases, with 20 bases between. The CDR3 runs 17 residues. The germline V gene encodes CDR1 MNHNS and CDR2 SASEGT. The CDR3 sequence is CASSEVGTPRTDYEQYF. DNA for the CDR3: TGTGCCAGCAGTGAAGTTGGGACACCCCGGACGGATTACGAGCAGTACTTC.

The chain is built from TRBV2 and TRBJ1-6; D gene uncertain. CDR1 SNHLY and CDR2 FYNNEI come from the germline V gene. The CDR3 loop spans 16 amino acids. V was shortened by 4 bases and J by 0 bases, with 10 bases between the two germline ends. The DNA of the CDR3 is TGTGCCAGCAGTGGGGGTGGGAGCTCCTATAATTCACCCCTCCACTTT. This codes for CASSGGGSSYNSPLHF.

V usage is TRBV27 and J usage is TRBJ1-6, with 7 bases matching TRBD1. The CDR3 has 14 residues. Unmatched junction bases numbered 5, after V lost 4 bases and J lost 8 bases. Germline V gene lookup returns CDR1 MNHEY and CDR2 SMNVEV (reference sequence). CDR3 DNA: TGTGCCAGCAGTTCGGGACAGACTCATTCACCCCTCCACTTT. Residues: CASSSGQTHSPLHF.

This chain links TRBV10-3 with TRBJ2-5; tentative D call: TRBD1 (5 bases). Germline CDR1 is ENHRY and CDR2 is SYGVKD. Trimming took off 2 bases at V and 4 bases at J, with 11 bases between the two ends. The CDR3 is made up of 14 amino acids. CDR3 sequence reads: CAISEKGVGETQYF. CDR3 coding DNA: TGTGCCATCAGTGAGAAAGGGGTCGGAGAGACCCAGTACTTC.

This rearrangement joins TRBV27 to TRBJ1-4, with 10 bases fitting TRBD1. The CDR3 is 16 amino acids. The ends lost 4 bases at V and 6 bases at J; junction bases unmatched: 8. CDR1 is MNHEY and CDR2 is SMNVEV in the germline V gene (reference sequence). The CDR3 bases are TGTGCCAGCAGTTCGCACCGGGACAGGGGCGATGAAAAACTGTTTTTT. Amino acids: CASSSHRDRGDEKLFF.

This rearrangement joins TRBV6-1 to TRBJ1-4; D remains unclear. V was shortened by 7 bases and J by 7 bases, with 19 bases between the two germline ends. Germline V gene lookup returns CDR1 MNHNS and CDR2 SASEGT. This CDR3 region has 15 residues. The CDR3 bases are TGTGCCAGCACCGAAAGTGAGGGTCCGGGTGAAAAACTGTTTTTT. This gives the protein CASTESEGPGEKLFF.

V usage is TRBV5-4 and J usage is TRBJ1-1; perhaps TRBD1 as D (5 bases). Germline CDR1 and CDR2: SGHNT and YYREEE (reference sequence). With 4 bases removed from V and 5 bases from J, the gap between germline ends came to 27 bases. The CDR3 runs to 18 residues. CDR3 residues: CASSLGREGGLKGTEAFF. In DNA, the CDR3 is TGTGCCAGCAGCCTAGGACGGGAGGGAGGGTTGAAGGGGACTGAAGCTTTCTTT.

The rearrangement uses TRBV19 and TRBJ1-5; 7 bases match TRBD1. Germline V gene lookup returns CDR1 LNHDA and CDR2 SQIVND (reference sequence). The CDR3 has 15 amino acids. Trimming removed 1 base from V and 5 bases from J; junction bases left unmatched: 5. The CDR3 DNA reads as TGTGCCAGTAGTATAGGACAGGGCGTTCATCAGCCCCAGCATTTT. Its protein product is CASSIGQGVHQPQHF.

Details on this clone: The sample contains more than one DNA sequence encoding this CDR3. V is TRBV6-1 and J is TRBJ2-3; 10 positions match TRBD2. V trimming: 2 bases; J trimming: 3 bases; junction bases outside the gene matches: 5. CDR1 is MNHNS and CDR2 is SASEGT in the germline V gene. CDR3 size: 16 residues. This CDR3 is CASSELAGGLTDTQYF. The CDR3 DNA follows: TGTGCCAGCAGTGAATTAGCGGGGGGCCTTACAGATACGCAGTATTTT.

This chain links TRBV27 with TRBJ2-5; 9 bases map to TRBD2. Trimming cost V 9 bases and J 5 bases; bases outside gene matches: 16. The CDR3 runs to 16 residues. Germline V gives CDR1 MNHEY, CDR2 SMNVEV (reference sequence). CDR3 loop: CASSGVAGALGETQYF. CDR3 sequence (DNA): TGTGCCAGTTCGGGGGTAGCGGGAGCCCTAGGGGAGACCCAGTACTTC.

The chain couples TRBV9 to TRBJ2-2, with D hard to call. Germline V gene lookup returns CDR1 SGDLS and CDR2 YYNGEE. V dropped 0 bases and J dropped 5 bases, with 8 bases sitting between them. This CDR3 has 14 amino acids. CDR3 sequence: CASSVGAGTGELFF. The CDR3 coding sequence is TGTGCCAGCAGCGTAGGTGCAGGAACCGGGGAGCTGTTTTTT.

This rearrangement joins TRBV7-9 to TRBJ2-3; D not certain. In germline, CDR1 is SEHNR, CDR2 FQNEAQ (reference sequence). CDR3 length equals 16 residues. V lost 1 base to trimming and J lost 0 bases, with 11 bases between them. CDR3 residues: CASSLEQVTSTDTQYF. Written as DNA, the CDR3 is TGTGCCAGCAGCTTAGAACAAGTGACTAGCACAGATACGCAGTATTTT. Based on the CDR3 plus reference TRBV7-9 and TRBJ2-3, the full variable domain is DTGVSQNPRHKITKRGQNVTFRCDPISEHNRLYWYRQTLGQGPEFLTYFQNEAQLEKSRLLSDRFSAERPKGSFSTLEIQRTEQGDSAMYLCASSLEQVTSTDTQYFGPGTRLTVL.

This clone was seen a single time. This chain links TRBV5-1 with TRBJ1-5, with D possibly being TRBD1 (6 bases). Germline loops: CDR1 SGHRS, CDR2 YFSETQ. V lost 2 bases to trimming and J lost 4 bases, with 13 bases between them. The CDR3 runs to 15 residues. For the CDR3, the DNA is TGCGCCAGCAGCTTATACCCAGGGGTGAATCAGCCCCAGCATTTT. This gives the protein CASSLYPGVNQPQHF.

This clone was picked up one time. The chain employs TRBV7-9 and TRBJ1-5, with 7 bases fitting TRBD1. In germline, CDR1 is SEHNR, CDR2 FQNEAQ (reference sequence). V was pared by 6 bases and J by 3 bases, with 8 bases of the junction left unmatched. CDR3 length equals 15 residues. Here the CDR3 reads CASSPEGQINQPQHF. CDR3 sequence (DNA): TGTGCCAGCAGTCCCGAGGGACAGATCAATCAGCCCCAGCATTTT.

The table lists this clone with a count of one. The V and J genes are TRBV29-1 and TRBJ2-3; 12 bases are a match to TRBD2. This CDR3 is built from 15 residues. V gave up 4 bases and J gave up 6 bases; unmatched junction bases: 8. CDR1 and CDR2 (germline): SQVTM, ANQGSEA. CDR3 sequence (DNA): TGCAGCGTTGTGACTAGCGGGGGCCGTTGGGATACGCAGTATTTT. It codes for CSVVTSGGRWDTQYF.

The CDR3 nucleotides are TGTGCCAGCAGCTTGTGGGGACAGCAAAACTATGGCTACACCTTC. Translation: CASSLWGQQNYGYTF. The V gene is TRBV5-4, the J gene TRBJ1-2; 7 nucleotides agree with TRBD1. CDR1 and CDR2 (germline): SGHNT, YYREEE (reference sequence). V trimming: 1 base; J trimming: 2 bases; junction bases outside the gene matches: 5. The CDR3 spans 15 residues.

This chain links TRBV5-1 with TRBJ1-2; 8 bases line up with TRBD1. Germline V gives CDR1 SGHRS, CDR2 YFSETQ. There are 15 residues in the CDR3. The J segment lost 6 bases and the V segment lost 4 bases, leaving 11 bases of the junction unmatched. CDR3 sequence reads: CASSHDHTGGHGYTF. DNA of the CDR3: TGCGCCAGCAGCCACGACCACACAGGGGGGCATGGCTACACCTTC.

This clone was detected once. The genes are TRBV29-1 and TRBJ2-1; TRBD2 agrees at 12 bases. Germline values: CDR1 SQVTM, CDR2 ANQGSEA. The J segment lost 9 bases and the V segment lost 1 base, leaving 4 bases of the junction unmatched. This CDR3 spans 14 amino acids. The CDR3 region has the DNA TGCAGCGTTGAAGGACTAGCGGGAGTTCGTGAGCAGTTCTTC. As protein: CSVEGLAGVREQFF.

This chain links TRBV10-1 with TRBJ1-2; possible D gene TRBD1, 6 bases. The CDR3 is made up of 15 amino acids. Trimming removed 6 bases from V and 0 bases from J, with 14 bases in between. Per germline, CDR1 WNHNN and CDR2 SYGVQD (reference sequence). Written as DNA, the CDR3 is TGCGCCAGCAGGTGCCCCCGACAGGCTAACTATGGCTACACCTTC. Amino acids: CASRCPRQANYGYTF.

The rearrangement uses TRBV2 and TRBJ1-5, with a weak D call TRBD1 (6 bases). Trimming stripped 7 bases from V and 9 bases from J, with 25 bases between. The CDR3 runs 16 residues. The germline V gene encodes CDR1 SNHLY and CDR2 FYNNEI. DNA of the CDR3: TGTGCCAGCACCAGGTTTTACGTCAGGGGTGAGCCGCCCCAGCATTTT. Translated, it gives CASTRFYVRGEPPQHF. The entire variable domain, with the rest obtained from reference TRBV2 and TRBJ1-5, is as follows: EPEVTQTPSHQVTQMGQEVILRCVPISNHLYFYWYRQILGQKVEFLVSFYNNEISEKSEIFDDQFSVERPDGSNFTLKIRSTKLEDSAMYFCASTRFYVRGEPPQHFGDGTRLSIL.

The V call is TRBV19, the J call TRBJ1-1; 7 nucleotides align to TRBD1. The CDR3 runs to 13 residues. J gave up 7 bases and V 4 bases, and 6 bases lay outside the gene matches. CDR1 and CDR2 from the germline V gene are LNHDA and SQIVND (reference sequence). Here the CDR3 DNA reads TGTGCCAGTAGTAGACAGGGAGACCATGAAGCTTTCTTT. This sequence encodes CASSRQGDHEAFF.

The rearrangement joins TRBV4-1 to TRBJ2-3; D ambiguous. CDR3 length equals 14 residues. Trimming took off 2 bases at V and 3 bases at J, with 9 bases between the two ends. Germline values: CDR1 MGHRA, CDR2 YSYEKL. The CDR3 region is CASSQTVSTDTQYF. DNA of the CDR3: TGCGCCAGCAGCCAAACGGTCTCAACAGATACGCAGTATTTT.

The chain combines TRBV4-1 with TRBJ2-1; TRBD2 agrees at 12 bases. Germline V gene lookup returns CDR1 MGHRA and CDR2 YSYEKL. The V and J ends lost 0 bases and 0 bases, in that order; junction bases with no gene match: 3. The CDR3 length is 18 residues. DNA of the CDR3: TGCGCCAGCAGCCAAGATGCTAGCGGGGGGGACTCCTACAATGAGCAGTTCTTC. Translation: CASSQDASGGDSYNEQFF.

The chain has TRBV14 and TRBJ2-1; D may be TRBD2 (5 bases). Germline V gene lookup returns CDR1 SGHDN and CDR2 FVKESK. CDR3 length equals 14 residues. V lost 0 bases and J 7 bases, leaving 10 bases between the germline ends. CDR3 DNA: TGTGCCAGCAGCCAAGATGTACTAGGGAATGAGCAGTTCTTC. Encoded protein: CASSQDVLGNEQFF.

The CDR3 nucleotides read TGTGCCAGCAGTTTAAGGGGGCCCTCCTTATACGAGCAGTACTTC. Its protein product is CASSLRGPSLYEQYF. The rearrangement links TRBV28 to TRBJ2-7, with 7 positions matching TRBD1. CDR3 size: 15 residues. Germline CDR1 is MDHEN and CDR2 is SYDVKM. J lost 4 bases, V lost 2 bases, and 8 bases had no gene match. Full variable domain (outside the CDR3, taken from reference TRBV28 and TRBJ2-7): DVKVTQSSRYLVKRTGEKVFLECVQDMDHENMFWYRQDPGLGLRLIYFSYDVKMKEKGDIPEGYSVSREKKERFSLILESASTNQTSMYLCASSLRGPSLYEQYFGPGTRLTVT.

V usage is TRBV5-6 and J usage is TRBJ2-7, with 7 bases aligning to TRBD1. V trimming: 1 base; J trimming: 3 bases; junction bases outside the gene matches: 7. Germline CDR1 reads SGHDT; CDR2 reads YYEEEE. This CDR3 is built from 15 residues. The CDR3 DNA follows: TGTGCCAGCAGCTTGACAGGGGAAAGACTCTACGAGCAGTACTTC. Its translation is CASSLTGERLYEQYF.